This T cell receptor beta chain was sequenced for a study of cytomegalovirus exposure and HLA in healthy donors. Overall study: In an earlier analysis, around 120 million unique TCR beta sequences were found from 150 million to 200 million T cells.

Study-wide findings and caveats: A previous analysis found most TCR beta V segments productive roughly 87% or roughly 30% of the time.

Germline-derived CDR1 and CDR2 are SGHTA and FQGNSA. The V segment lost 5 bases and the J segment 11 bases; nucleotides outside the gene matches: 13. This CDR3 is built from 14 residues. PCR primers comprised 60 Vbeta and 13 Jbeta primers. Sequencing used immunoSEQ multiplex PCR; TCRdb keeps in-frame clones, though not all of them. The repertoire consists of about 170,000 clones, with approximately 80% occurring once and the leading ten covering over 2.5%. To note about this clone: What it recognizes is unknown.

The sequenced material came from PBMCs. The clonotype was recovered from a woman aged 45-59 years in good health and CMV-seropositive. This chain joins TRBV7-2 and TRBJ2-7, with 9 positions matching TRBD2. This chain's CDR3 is CASSPRLAERGKYF. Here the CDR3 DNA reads TGTGCCAGCAGCCCTCGACTAGCGGAGAGGGGGAAGTACTTC.